This TCR beta chain stems from a study of blood T cell repertoires in COVID-19. In the authors' methods: How many nucleated cells were present was estimated from reference gene primer amplification. Generated by immunoSEQ multiplex PCR, the TCRdb table keeps only in-frame clones and is missing some. V and J calls plus clone size are reproduced from that table; the DNA served to infer D and trimming. The sample carries about 110,000 clones, 80% to 90% recorded once. The sequencing sample was made of peripheral blood. This TCR was sampled from a woman between 50 and 59 years old with acute or convalescent COVID-19.

Here the CDR3 reads CASRDPGTGGEGELFF. CDR3 sequence (DNA): TGTGCCAGCAGAGATCCCGGGACAGGGGGCGAAGGGGAGCTGTTTTTT. This sequence joins TRBV3-1 (or the pseudogene TRBV3-2) and TRBJ2-2, with 12 positions matching TRBD1. The length of the CDR3 is 16 residues. After removal of 6 bases from V and 8 bases from J, the junction contained 10 bases not matched to a gene. From germline, CDR1 is LGHDT and CDR2 YNNKEL (reference sequence).